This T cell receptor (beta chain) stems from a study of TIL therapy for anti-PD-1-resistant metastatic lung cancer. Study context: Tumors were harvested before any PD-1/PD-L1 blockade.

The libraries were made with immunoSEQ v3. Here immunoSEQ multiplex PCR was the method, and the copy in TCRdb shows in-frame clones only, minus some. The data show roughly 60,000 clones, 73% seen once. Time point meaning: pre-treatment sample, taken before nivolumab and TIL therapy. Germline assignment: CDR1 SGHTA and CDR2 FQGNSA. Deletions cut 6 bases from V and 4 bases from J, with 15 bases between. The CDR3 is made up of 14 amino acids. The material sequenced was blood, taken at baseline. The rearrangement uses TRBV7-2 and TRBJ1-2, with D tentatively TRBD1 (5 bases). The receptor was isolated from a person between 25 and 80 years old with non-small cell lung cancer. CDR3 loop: CASSRGGNSYGYTF. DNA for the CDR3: TGTGCCAGCAGTCGGGGGGGAAACAGCTATGGCTACACCTTC.